This T cell receptor beta chain was sequenced for a study of blood T cell repertoires in COVID-19. Study-wide background: Collection of acute and convalescent COVID-19 samples took place in the United States, Italy and Spain.

In its sample, this clone was seen once. Germline V lookup: CDR1 SNHLY, CDR2 FYNNEI. The junction had 6 bases not matched to a gene; V was cut back by 6 bases and J by 2 bases. The CDR3 is 15 amino acids. Per the original methods: Reference gene primer amplification in the assay estimated nucleated cell counts. This table comes from immunoSEQ multiplex PCR, and its TCRdb copy is limited to in-frame clones, with some not included. The V and J calls and clone size come from that table; D and trimming were worked out from the DNA. The sample contains around 100,000 clones, approximately 84% of which appear only once.

Sequencing was carried out using peripheral blood. V and J are TRBV2 and TRBJ2-1; 8 bases are shared with TRBD1. The TCR was taken from a woman between 55 and 75 years old with acute or convalescent COVID-19. The CDR3 DNA sequence: TGTGCCAGCAGCGACCGACAGGGGACCTACAATGAGCAGTTCTTC. Encoded protein: CASSDRQGTYNEQFF. Full variable domain (rest looked up from reference TRBV2 and TRBJ2-1): EPEVTQTPSHQVTQMGQEVILRCVPISNHLYFYWYRQILGQKVEFLVSFYNNEISEKSEIFDDQFSVERPDGSNFTLKIRSTKLEDSAMYFCASSDRQGTYNEQFFGPGTRLTVL.